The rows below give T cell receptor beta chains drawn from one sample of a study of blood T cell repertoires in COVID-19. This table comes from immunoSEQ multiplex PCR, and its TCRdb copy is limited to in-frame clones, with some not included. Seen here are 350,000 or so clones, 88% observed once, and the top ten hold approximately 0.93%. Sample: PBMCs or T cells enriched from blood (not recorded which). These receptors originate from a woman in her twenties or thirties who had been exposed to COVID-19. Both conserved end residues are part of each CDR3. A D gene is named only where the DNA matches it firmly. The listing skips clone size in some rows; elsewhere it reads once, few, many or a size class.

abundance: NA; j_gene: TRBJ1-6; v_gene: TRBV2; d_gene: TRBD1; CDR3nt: TGTGCCAGCTTCTCCGGGACAGGGGGCTATTCACCCCTCCACTTT; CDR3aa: CASFSGTGGYSPLHF
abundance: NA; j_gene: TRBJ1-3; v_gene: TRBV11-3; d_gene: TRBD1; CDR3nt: TGTGCCAGCAGCCTTCGACAGGGGTGGGGAAACACCATATATTTT; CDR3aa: CASSLRQGWGNTIYF
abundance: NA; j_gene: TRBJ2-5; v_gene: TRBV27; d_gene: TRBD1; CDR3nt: TGTGCCAGCAGTTTATCGAGGAGCGTGGACAGGGGGCAAGAGACCCAGTACTTC; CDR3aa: CASSLSRSVDRGQETQYF
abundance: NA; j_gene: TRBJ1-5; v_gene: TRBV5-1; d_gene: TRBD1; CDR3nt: TGCGCCAGCAGCTTGGCCACAGGGGATCAGCCCCAGCATTTT; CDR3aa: CASSLATGDQPQHF
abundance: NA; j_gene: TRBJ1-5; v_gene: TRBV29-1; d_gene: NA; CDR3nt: TGCAGCGTTGATAGGAGGTGGTATAGCAATCAGCCCCAGCATTTT; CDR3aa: CSVDRRWYSNQPQHF
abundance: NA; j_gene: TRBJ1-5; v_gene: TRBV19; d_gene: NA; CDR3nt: TGTGCCAGTAGTTACGCAGGACTCTATAGCAATCAGCCCCAGCATTTT; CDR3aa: CASSYAGLYSNQPQHF
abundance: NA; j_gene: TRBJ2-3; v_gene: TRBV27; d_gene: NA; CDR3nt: TGTGCCAGCAGTTTATGGGCAGACGGATCTAGCACAGATACGCAGTATTTT; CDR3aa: CASSLWADGSSTDTQYF
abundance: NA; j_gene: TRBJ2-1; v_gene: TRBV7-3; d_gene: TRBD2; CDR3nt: TGTGCCAGCAGCTTCGGCGGGAGGGATATCAATGAGCAGTTCTTC; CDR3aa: CASSFGGRDINEQFF
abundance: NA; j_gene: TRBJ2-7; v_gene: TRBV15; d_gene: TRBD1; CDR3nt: TGTGCCACCAGCAGCTGGGACAGCACCTACGAGCAGTACTTC; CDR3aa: CATSSWDSTYEQYF
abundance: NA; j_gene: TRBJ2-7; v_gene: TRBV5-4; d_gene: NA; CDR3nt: TGTGCCAGCACCCTCGAGTGGGCCAACGAGCAGTACTTC; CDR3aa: CASTLEWANEQYF
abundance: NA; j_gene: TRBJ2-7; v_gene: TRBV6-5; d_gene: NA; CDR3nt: TGTGCCAGCAGTAACGGTCAAACGGGGTCCTACGAGCAGTACTTC; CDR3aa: CASSNGQTGSYEQYF
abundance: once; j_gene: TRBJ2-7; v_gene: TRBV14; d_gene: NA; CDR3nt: TGTGCCAGCAGCCAAACGGTGGACTACCGCTACGAGCAGTACTTC; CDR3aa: CASSQTVDYRYEQYF
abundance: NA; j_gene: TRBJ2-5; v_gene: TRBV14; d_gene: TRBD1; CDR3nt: TGTGCCAGCAGCCAAGAAGGCAGGGGGAAAGAGACCCAGTACTTC; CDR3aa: CASSQEGRGKETQYF
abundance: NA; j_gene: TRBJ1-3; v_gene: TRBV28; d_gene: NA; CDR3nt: TGTGCCAGCAGTTTTCAGGGCCGAAACACCATATATTTT; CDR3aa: CASSFQGRNTIYF
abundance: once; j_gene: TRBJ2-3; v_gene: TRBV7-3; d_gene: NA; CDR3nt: TGTGCCAGCAGCTTAACGGAGGCGAGCACAGATACGCAGTATTTT; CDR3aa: CASSLTEASTDTQYF
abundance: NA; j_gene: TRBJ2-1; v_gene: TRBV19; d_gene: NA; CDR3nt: TGTGCCAGTAGTATGGTGGGAGCTGGCTACAATGAGCAGTTCTTC; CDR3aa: CASSMVGAGYNEQFF
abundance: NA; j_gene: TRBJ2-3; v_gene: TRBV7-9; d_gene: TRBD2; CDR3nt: TGTGCCAGCAGCTTACTAGCGGAGCGGGTGTCAGATACGCAGTATTTT; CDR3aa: CASSLLAERVSDTQYF
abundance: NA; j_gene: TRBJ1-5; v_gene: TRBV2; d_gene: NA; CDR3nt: TGTGCCAGCAGTGAATTTGGGGCAGGGGTACCGAGGCCCCAGCATTTT; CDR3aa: CASSEFGAGVPRPQHF
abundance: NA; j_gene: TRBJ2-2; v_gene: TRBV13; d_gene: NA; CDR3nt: TGTGCCAGCAGCCCCAACCAGGGTCCCGGGGAGCTGTTTTTT; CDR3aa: CASSPNQGPGELFF
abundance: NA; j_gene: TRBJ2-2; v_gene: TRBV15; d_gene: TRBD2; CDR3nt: TGTGCCACCAGCAGGAGGCTAGCGGGAGGGCCCGGGGCCGGGGAGCTGTTTTTT; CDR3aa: CATSRRLAGGPGAGELFF
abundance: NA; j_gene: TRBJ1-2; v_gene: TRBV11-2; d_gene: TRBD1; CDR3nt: TGTGCCAGCAGCCCCGCCCGGGACAGCTTCTATGGCTACACCTTC; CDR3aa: CASSPARDSFYGYTF
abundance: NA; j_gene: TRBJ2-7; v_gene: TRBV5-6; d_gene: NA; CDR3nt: TGTGCCAGCAGCTTACAGATTCTAGCTTACGAGCAGTACTTC; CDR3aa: CASSLQILAYEQYF